The clone carrying this TCR beta chain was recorded a few times. The germline CDR1 and CDR2 sequences are SGHRS and YFSETQ. The V end lost 0 bases, the J end lost 2 bases, and 11 bases lay between the germline ends. The CDR3 is 15 amino acids. The time point: pre-sensitization, week 0. Regarding treatment: therapeutic diphenylcyclopropenone sensitization with weekly scalp DPC. These data are taken from a study of human T cells and chemical hapten exposure. Individual cDNA molecules in this library carried unique molecular identifiers. TCRdb re-derived calls from the RACE reads in MiXCR, one entry per CDR3 protein. The sample holds tens of thousands of distinct CDR3 sequences, approximately 10% seen once.

The gene calls are TRBV5-1 and TRBJ1-2; D gene ambiguous. The receptor was isolated from a woman between 45 and 60 years old with alopecia areata. Some clones in this sample may be carry-over from other donors' samples. The starting material was whole blood, obtained in connection with sensitization to the hapten diphenylcyclopropenone (DPC). For the CDR3, the DNA is TGCGCCAGCAGCTTGGCCGGGAACGGAAACTATGGCTACACCTTC. Translated: CASSLAGNGNYGYTF.